The entry below gives a single T cell receptor beta chain sequence along with its context. Its antigen remains undetermined. No much larger clone exists at a distance of one base, and base qualities are not known. This entry is derived from a study of blood T cell repertoires in COVID-19 (dated by TCRdb to the early 2020s). Looking at the study overall: The collaborator samples originated in the United States, Italy and Spain and spanned the acute and convalescent phases of COVID-19. The prospective study material was composed of cDNA or gDNA derived from T cells, B-cell-depleted T cells, or PBMCs. Deeply sampled blood TCRbeta repertoires from subjects exposed to, actively infected with, or recovered from COVID-19 were included in the dataset. The repertoires were made available in a free public database intended to serve as a resource for research on the immune response to SARS-CoV-2. Samples came from the ongoing ImmuneRACE study (first 160 participants) plus 1,254 subjects from 6 global collaborators. The sample metadata nearly always contained a de-identified subject ID, COVID-19 status, age in years and sex. Where HLA class I and class II types were available, the types were taken from metadata supplied by the sample provider, not from assay-based typing. The paper's findings and limits, for the study overall: The amount of clinical and demographic metadata varied by source and participant and was provided uncurated.

Whole blood was collected in K2EDTA tubes by collaborating institutions according to the institutions' own protocols. For TCRbeta analysis, collaborator samples were shipped as frozen whole blood, as isolated PBMCs, or as DNA extracted from either sample type. V and J lose 0 bases and 3 bases, and a span of 9 bases separates them. The CDR1 and CDR2 encoded by the germline V gene are SGHRS and YFSETQ. Taken from cysteine to phenylalanine, the CDR3 has 15 residues. The sequence is cut down to CDR3 DNA, 45 bases in frame from base 1. TCRbeta CDR3 regions were amplified from genomic DNA by means of the immunoSEQ Assay, a bias-controlled multiplex PCR. Per the original workflow: The number of nucleated cells in each sample was estimated from the amplification of reference gene primers within the assay. Sequence reads were collapsed and filtered to measure the absolute abundance of every unique TCRbeta CDR3 rearrangement. For each sample, productive Simpson clonality was calculated as the square root of Simpson's diversity index across productive rearrangements. TCRdb re-hosts the immuneACCESS table, in-frame sequences only. Its copies lack some clones; in the studies checked, an unresolved V gene accounts for under half of them, and the cause for the rest is not known. D and trimming come from the DNA, and the V and J calls and clone size come from that table. The sample table holds 35,000 to 55,000 clones, of which around 84% were seen once. Less than 15% of the sample goes to the ten largest clones.

The chain was built from TRBV5-1 and TRBJ2-2, with TRBD2 as a weak D call on 5 bases. Sequences were obtained from peripheral blood. The clonotype originates from a woman in her 70s in a cohort sampled during active COVID-19. The CDR3 protein sequence reads: CASSLAGSDTGELFF. The nucleotide sequence is TGCGCCAGCAGCTTGGCGGGGTCCGACACCGGGGAGCTGTTTTTT.